This T cell receptor (beta chain) was obtained from a study of blood T cells in healthy people across ages. This clonotype was picked up a small number of times. There were at least 5 micrograms of total RNA extracted from every sample. It was with a sample-barcoded 5' primer and a J-beta primer mix that a second PCR of roughly 7 to 12 cycles was run. The yield of each sample was at least 2.5 million CDR3-containing paired-end reads. Using its own MiXCR run on the 5' RACE reads, TCRdb lists one record per CDR3 protein. The table includes fewer than 800,000 distinct CDR3 sequences, around 49% detected once. Germline V gene data show CDR1 as SGHDT and CDR2 as YYEEEE. The CDR3 is 15 residues long. Trimming at V came to 4 bases and at J to 3 bases, leaving 7 bases not matched to a gene.

The rearrangement links TRBV5-6 to TRBJ1-2; 9 bases line up with TRBD1. Specimen: blood. This receptor was obtained from a woman aged 55-69 years in good health. In nucleotides, the CDR3 is TGTGCCAGCAGCACCGGGACAGGGAGACACTATGGCTACACCTTC. Translation gives CASSTGTGRHYGYTF.